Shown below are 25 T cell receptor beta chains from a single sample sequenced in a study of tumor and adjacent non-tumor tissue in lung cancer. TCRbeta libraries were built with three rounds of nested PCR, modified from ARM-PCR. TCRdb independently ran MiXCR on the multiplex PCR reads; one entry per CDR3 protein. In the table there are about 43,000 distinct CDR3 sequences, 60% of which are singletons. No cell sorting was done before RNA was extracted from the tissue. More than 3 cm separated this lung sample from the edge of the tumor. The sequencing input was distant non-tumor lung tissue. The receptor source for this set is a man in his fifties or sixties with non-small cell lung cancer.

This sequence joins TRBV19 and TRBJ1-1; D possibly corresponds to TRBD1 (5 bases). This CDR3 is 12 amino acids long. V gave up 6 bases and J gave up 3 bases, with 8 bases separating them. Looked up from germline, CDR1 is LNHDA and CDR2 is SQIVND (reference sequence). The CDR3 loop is CASREGYTEAFF. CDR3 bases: TGTGCCAGTAGGGAGGGGTACACTGAAGCTTTCTTT.

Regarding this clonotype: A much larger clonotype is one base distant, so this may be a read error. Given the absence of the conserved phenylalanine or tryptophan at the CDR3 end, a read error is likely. CDR3 amino acids: CATSDPTSGAYEQYS. The CDR3 DNA reads TGTGCCACCAGTGACCCCACTAGCGGAGCCTACGAGCAGTACTCC. The V and J genes are TRBV24-1 and TRBJ2-7; TRBD2 matches at 8 bases. Germline trimming cut 4 bases from V and 2 bases from J; bases unmatched to any gene: 6. Germline values: CDR1 KGHDR, CDR2 SFDVKD. The CDR3 runs to 15 residues.

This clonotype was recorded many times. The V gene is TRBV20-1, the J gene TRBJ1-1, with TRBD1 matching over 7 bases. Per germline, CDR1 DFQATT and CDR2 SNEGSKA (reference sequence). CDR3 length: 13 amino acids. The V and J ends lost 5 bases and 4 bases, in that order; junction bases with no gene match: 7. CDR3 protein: CSAPNQGGTEAFF. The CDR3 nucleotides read TGCAGTGCTCCCAATCAGGGGGGCACTGAAGCTTTCTTT.

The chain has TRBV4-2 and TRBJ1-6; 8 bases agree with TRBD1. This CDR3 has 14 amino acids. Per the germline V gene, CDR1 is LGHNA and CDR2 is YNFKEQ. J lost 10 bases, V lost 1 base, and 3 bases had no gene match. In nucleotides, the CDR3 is TGTGCCAGCAGCCAAGGGCAGGGGGCATCACCCCTCCACTTT. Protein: CASSQGQGASPLHF.

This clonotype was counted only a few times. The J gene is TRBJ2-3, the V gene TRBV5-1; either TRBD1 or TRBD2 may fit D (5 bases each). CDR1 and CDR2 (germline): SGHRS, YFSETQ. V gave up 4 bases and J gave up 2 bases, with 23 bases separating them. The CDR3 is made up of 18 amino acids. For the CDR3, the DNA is TGCGCCAGCAGCCGCTTCACCTCAACTAGGGGCGCCACAGATACGCAGTATTTT. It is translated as CASSRFTSTRGATDTQYF.

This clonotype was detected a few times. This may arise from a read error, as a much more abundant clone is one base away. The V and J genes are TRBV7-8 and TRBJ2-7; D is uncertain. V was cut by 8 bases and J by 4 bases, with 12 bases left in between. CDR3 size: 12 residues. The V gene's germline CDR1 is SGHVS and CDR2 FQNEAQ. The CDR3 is CASGAVKYEQYF. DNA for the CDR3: TGTGCCAGCGGCGCCGTTAAGTACGAGCAGTACTTC.

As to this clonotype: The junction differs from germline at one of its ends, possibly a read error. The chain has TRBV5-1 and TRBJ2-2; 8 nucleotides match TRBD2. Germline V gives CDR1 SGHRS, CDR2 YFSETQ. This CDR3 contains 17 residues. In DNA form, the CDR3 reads TGCGCCAGTAGCTTAGACGGGACTAGTGGGAGTACCGGGGAGCTGTTTTTT. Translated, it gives CASSLDGTSGSTGELFF. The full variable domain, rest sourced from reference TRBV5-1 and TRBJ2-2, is KAGVTQTPRYLIKTRGQQVTLSCSPISGHRSVSWYQQTPGQGLQFLFEYFSETQRNKGNFPGRFSGRQFSNSRSEMNVSTLELGDSALYLCASSLDGTSGSTGELFFGEGSRLTVL.

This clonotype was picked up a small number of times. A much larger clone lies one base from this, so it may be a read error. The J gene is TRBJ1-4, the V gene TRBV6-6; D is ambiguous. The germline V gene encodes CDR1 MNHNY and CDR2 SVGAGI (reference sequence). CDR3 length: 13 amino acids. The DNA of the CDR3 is TGTGCCAGCAGTCGAGGGTTGGATGAAAAACTGTTGTTT. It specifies CASSRGLDEKLLF.

This CDR3 is CASTTQGATCEQYF. CDR3 DNA: TGTGCCAGCACAACGCAGGGTGCCACCTGCGAGCAGTACTTC. V usage is TRBV11-2 and J usage is TRBJ2-7; possible D gene TRBD1, 5 bases. V was pared by 7 bases and J by 6 bases, with 19 bases between. This CDR3 contains 14 residues. Germline CDR1 is SGHAT and CDR2 is FQNNGV.

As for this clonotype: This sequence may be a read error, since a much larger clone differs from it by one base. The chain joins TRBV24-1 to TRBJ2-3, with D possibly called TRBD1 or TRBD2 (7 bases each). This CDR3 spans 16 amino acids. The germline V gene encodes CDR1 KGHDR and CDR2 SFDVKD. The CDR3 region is CATSDLPWRGTDRQYF. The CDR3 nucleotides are TGTGCCACCAGTGATTTGCCTTGGCGGGGGACAGATAGGCAGTATTTT.

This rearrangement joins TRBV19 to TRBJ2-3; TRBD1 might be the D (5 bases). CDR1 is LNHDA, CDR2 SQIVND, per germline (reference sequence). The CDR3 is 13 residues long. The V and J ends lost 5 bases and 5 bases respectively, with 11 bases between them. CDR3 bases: TGTGCCAGTAGTGCGGACACCATAGATACGCAGTATTTT. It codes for CASSADTIDTQYF.

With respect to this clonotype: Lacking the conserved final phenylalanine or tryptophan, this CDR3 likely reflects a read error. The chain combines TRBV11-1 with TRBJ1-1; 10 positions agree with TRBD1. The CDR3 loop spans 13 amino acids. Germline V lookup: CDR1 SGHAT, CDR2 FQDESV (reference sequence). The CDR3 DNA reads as TGTGCCAACAGCCCCGGGACAGGGGATGAAGCTTTCCTA. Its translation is CANSPGTGDEAFL.

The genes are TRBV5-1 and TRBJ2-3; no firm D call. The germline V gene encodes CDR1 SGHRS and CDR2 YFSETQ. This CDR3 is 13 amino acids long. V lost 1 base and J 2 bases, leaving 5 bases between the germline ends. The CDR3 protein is CASSLTTTDTQYF. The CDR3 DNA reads TGCGCCAGCAGCTTGACGACCACAGATACGCAGTATTTT.

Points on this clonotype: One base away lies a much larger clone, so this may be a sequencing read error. The CDR3 loop is CAISEPTGASGQYF. In nucleotides, the CDR3 is TGTGCCATCAGTGAACCGACAGGGGCGTCGGGGCAGTACTTC. V and J are TRBV10-3 and TRBJ2-7; 8 bases agree with TRBD1. The CDR3 has 14 residues. V dropped 3 bases and J dropped 9; count of bases not matched to a gene: 10. Germline V gene sequence: CDR1 ENHRY, CDR2 SYGVKD.

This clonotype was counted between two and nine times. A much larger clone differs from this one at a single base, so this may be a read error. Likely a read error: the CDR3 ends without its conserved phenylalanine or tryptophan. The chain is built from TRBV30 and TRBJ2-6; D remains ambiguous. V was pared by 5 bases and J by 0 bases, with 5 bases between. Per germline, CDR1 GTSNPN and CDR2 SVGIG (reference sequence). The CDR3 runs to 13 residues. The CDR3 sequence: CAWSSSGANVLTL. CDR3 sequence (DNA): TGTGCCTGGTCGAGCTCTGGGGCCAACGTCCTGACTCTC.

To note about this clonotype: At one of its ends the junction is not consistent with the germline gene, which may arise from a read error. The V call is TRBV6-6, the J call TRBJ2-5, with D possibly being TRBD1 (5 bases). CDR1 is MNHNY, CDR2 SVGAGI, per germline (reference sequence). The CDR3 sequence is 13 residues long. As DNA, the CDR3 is TGTGCCAGCAGCCGCAGGGTGTACGAGACTCAGTACTTC. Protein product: CASSRRVYETQYF.

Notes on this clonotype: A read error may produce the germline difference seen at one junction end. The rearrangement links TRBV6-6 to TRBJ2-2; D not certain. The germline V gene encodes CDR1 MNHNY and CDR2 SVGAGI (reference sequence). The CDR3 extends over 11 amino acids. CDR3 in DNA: TGTGTCAGCGTGAGCCCCAGGGAGCTGTTTTTT. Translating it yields CVSVSPRELFF.

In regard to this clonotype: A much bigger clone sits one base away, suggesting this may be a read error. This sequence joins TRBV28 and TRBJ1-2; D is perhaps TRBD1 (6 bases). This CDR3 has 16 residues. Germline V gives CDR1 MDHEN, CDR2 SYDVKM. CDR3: CVSTKPSGEANYGYTF. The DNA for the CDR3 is TGTGTCAGCACCAAACCTTCAGGGGAAGCTAACTATGGCTACACCTTC.

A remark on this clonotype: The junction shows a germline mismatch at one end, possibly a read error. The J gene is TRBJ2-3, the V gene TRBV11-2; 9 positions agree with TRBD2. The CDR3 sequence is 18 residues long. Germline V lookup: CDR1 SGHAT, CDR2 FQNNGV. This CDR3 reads CASSLVLGVAGVTGTQYF. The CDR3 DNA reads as TGTGCCAGCAGCTTAGTCCTTGGAGTAGCGGGGGTCACAGGTACGCAGTATTTT.

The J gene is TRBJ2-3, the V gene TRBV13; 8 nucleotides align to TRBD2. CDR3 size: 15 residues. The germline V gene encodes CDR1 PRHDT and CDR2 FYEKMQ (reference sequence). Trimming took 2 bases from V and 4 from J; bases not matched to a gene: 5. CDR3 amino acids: CASSLYVGGADTQYF. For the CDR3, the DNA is TGTGCCAGCAGCTTATACGTCGGGGGGGCAGATACGCAGTATTTT.

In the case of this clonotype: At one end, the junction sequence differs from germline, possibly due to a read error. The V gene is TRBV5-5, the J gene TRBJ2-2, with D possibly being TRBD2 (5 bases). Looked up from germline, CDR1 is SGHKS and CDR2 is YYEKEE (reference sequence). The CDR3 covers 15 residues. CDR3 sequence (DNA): TGTGCCAGCATTTCCCAAACCGCGAACACCGGGAAGCTGTTTTTT. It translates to CASISQTANTGKLFF.

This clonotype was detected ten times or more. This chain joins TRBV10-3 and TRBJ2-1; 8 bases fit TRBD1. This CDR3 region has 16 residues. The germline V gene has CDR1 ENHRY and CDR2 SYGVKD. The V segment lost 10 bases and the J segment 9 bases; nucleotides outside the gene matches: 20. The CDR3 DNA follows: TGTGCCACCGACAGGGGAGAAGGTGGAGGGAGGATTGAGCAGTTCTTC. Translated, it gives CATDRGEGGGRIEQFF.

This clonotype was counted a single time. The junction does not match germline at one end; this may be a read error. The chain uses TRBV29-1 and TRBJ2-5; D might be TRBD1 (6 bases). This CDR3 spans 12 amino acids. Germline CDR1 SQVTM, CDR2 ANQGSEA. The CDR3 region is CSVGRGQGTQYF. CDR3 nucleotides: TGCAGCGTAGGCAGGGGCCAAGGGACCCAGTACTTC.

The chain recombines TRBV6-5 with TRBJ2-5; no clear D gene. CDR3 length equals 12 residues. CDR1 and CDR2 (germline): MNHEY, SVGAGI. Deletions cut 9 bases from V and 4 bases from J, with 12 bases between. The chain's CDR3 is CASWHSPETQYF. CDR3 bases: TGTGCCAGTTGGCACTCACCAGAGACCCAGTACTTC.

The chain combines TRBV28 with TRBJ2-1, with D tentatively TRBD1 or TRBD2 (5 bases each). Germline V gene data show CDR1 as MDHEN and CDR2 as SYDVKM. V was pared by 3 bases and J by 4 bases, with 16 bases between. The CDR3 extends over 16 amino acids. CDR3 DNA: TGTGCCAGCAGTTTCGAAGCTAGATGGGGGTACAATGAGCAGTTCTTC. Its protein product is CASSFEARWGYNEQFF. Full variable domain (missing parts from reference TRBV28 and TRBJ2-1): DVKVTQSSRYLVKRTGEKVFLECVQDMDHENMFWYRQDPGLGLRLIYFSYDVKMKEKGDIPEGYSVSREKKERFSLILESASTNQTSMYLCASSFEARWGYNEQFFGPGTRLTVL.